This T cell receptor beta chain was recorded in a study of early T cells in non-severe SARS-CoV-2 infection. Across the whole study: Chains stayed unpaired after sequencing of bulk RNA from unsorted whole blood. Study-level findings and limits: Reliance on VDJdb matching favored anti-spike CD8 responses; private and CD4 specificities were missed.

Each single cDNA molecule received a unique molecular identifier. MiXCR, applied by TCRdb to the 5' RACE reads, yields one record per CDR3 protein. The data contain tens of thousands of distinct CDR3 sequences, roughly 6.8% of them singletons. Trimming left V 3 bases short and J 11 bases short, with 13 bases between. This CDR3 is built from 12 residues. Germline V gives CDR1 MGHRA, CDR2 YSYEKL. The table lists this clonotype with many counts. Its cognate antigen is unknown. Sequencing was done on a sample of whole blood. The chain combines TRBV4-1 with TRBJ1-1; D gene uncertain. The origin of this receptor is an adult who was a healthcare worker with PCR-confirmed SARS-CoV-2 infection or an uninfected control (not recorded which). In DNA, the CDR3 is TGCGCCAGCAGCCACGGAACGGCTCTGGCTTTCTTT. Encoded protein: CASSHGTALAFF.